This TCR beta chain originates from a study of T cell responses to AZD1222 COVID-19 vaccine. Turning to the study itself: Pooling covered second doses at about 4 or about 12 weeks. Findings and caveats of the study: Spike-wide coverage was observed for vaccine-associated CD4 TCRs, with dominant responses at 160-218 and 743-854. Without day 14 samples, only post-peak T cell repertoires were studied.

The germline CDR1 and CDR2 sequences are MGHRA and YSYEKL. The CDR3 sequence is 14 residues long. V lost 0 bases, J lost 5 bases, and 10 bases lay in between. The protocol was immunoSEQ multiplex PCR, while the TCRdb copy is restricted to in-frame clones and leaves out a portion. The sample comprises more than 95,000 clones, around 90% of which are singletons, and around 9% rests with the top ten. On this clone: What it binds is unknown.

Here the sequenced sample was peripheral blood, taken on day 0 of AZD1222 vaccination. The V gene is TRBV4-1, the J gene TRBJ1-1; weak D call: TRBD1 (6 bases). This TCR came from an adult in good health. The CDR3 sequence is CASSQEGRGTEAFF. The CDR3 DNA is TGCGCCAGCAGCCAAGAAGGCAGGGGAACTGAAGCTTTCTTT.